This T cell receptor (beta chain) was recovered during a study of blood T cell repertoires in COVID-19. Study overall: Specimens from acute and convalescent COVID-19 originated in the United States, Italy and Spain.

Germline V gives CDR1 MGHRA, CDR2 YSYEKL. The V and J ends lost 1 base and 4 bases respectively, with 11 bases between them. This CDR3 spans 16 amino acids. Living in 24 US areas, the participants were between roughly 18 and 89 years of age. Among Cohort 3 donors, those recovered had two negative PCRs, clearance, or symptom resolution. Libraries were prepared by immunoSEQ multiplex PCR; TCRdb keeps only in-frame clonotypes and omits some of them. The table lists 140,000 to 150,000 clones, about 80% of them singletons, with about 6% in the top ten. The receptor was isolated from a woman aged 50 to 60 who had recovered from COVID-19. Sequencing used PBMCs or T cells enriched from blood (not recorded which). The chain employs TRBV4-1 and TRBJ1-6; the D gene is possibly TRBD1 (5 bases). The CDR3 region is CASSQVSRQYNSPLHF. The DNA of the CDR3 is TGCGCCAGCAGCCAAGTTTCGCGACAGTATAATTCACCCCTCCACTTT.